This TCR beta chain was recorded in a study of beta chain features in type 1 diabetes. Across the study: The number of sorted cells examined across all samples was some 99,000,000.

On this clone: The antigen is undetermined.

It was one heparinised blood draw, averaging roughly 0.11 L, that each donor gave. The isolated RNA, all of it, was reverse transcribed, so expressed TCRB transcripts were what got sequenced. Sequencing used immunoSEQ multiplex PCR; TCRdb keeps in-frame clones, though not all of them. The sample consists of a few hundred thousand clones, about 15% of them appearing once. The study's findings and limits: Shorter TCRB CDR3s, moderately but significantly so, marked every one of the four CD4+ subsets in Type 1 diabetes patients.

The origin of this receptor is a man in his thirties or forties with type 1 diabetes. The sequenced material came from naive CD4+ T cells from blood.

CDR3: CASSRVGAEQYF. DNA for the CDR3: TGCGCCAGCAGCCGCGTAGGAGCCGAGCAGTACTTC. The V call is TRBV4-1, the J call TRBJ2-7; D not resolved. Germline loops: CDR1 MGHRA, CDR2 YSYEKL. Trimming left V 4 bases short and J 6 bases short, with 10 bases between. The CDR3 loop spans 12 amino acids.